This T cell receptor beta chain was sequenced in a study of blood T cell repertoires in COVID-19. On the study more broadly: From T cells, B-cell-depleted T cells, or PBMCs came the material, which was cDNA or gDNA.

This table comes from immunoSEQ multiplex PCR, and its TCRdb copy is limited to in-frame clones, with some not included. The data show over 250,000 clones, about nine tenths seen once. CDR1 and CDR2 (germline): KGHSH, LQKENI. This CDR3 is 14 amino acids long. Unmatched junction bases numbered 4, after V lost 1 base and J lost 5 bases. This TCR came from a woman aged 55-69 years with acute or convalescent COVID-19. The sequenced sample consisted of peripheral blood. The chain is built from TRBV18 and TRBJ1-1; 7 bases fit TRBD1. DNA for the CDR3: TGTGCCAGCTCACCACGCCAGGGGGATACTGAAGCTTTCTTT. Its protein is CASSPRQGDTEAFF.